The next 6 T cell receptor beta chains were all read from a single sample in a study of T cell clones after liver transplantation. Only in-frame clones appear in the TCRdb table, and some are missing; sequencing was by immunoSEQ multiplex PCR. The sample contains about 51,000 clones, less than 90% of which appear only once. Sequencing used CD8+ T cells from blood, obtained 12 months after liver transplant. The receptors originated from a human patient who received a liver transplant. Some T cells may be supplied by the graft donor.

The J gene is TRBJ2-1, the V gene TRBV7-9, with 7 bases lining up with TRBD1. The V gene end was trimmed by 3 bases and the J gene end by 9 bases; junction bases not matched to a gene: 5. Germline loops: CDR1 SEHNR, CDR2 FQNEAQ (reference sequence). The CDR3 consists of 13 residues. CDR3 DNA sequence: TGTGCCAGCAGCTTGACAGGGACGGGTGAGCAGTTCTTC. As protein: CASSLTGTGEQFF. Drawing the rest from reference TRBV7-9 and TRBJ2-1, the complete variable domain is DTGVSQNPRHKITKRGQNVTFRCDPISEHNRLYWYRQTLGQGPEFLTYFQNEAQLEKSRLLSDRFSAERPKGSFSTLEIQRTEQGDSAMYLCASSLTGTGEQFFGPGTRLTVL.

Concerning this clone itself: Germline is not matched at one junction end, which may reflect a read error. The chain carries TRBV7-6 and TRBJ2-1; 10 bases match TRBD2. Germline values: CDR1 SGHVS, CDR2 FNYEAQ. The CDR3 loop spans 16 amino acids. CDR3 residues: CASSNLAGGSFNEQFF. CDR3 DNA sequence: TGTGCCAGCAGCAACTTAGCGGGAGGATCCTTCAATGAGCAGTTCTTC. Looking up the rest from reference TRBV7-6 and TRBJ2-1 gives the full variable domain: GAGVSQSPRYKVTKRGQDVALRCDPISGHVSLYWYRQALGQGPEFLTYFNYEAQQDKSGLPNDRFSAERPEGSISTLTIQRTEQRDSAMYRCASSNLAGGSFNEQFFGPGTRLTVL.

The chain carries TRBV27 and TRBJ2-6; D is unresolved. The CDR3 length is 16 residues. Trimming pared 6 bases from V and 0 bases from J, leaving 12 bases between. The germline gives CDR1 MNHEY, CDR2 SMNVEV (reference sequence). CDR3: CASRKGPASGANVLTF. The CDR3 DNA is TGTGCCAGCAGAAAAGGGCCCGCCTCTGGGGCCAACGTCCTGACTTTC.

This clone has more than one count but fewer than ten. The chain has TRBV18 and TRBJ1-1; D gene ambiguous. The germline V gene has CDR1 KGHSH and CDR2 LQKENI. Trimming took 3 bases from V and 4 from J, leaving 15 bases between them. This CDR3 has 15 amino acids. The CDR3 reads CASSPSGGRRTEAFF. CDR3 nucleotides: TGTGCCAGCTCACCCTCGGGTGGTAGACGCACTGAAGCTTTCTTT. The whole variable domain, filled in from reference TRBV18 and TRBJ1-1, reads NAGVMQNPRHLVRRRGQEARLRCSPMKGHSHVYWYRQLPEEGLKFMVYLQKENIIDESGMPKERFSAEFPKEGPSILRIQQVVRGDSAAYFCASSPSGGRRTEAFFGQGTRLTVV.

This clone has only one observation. CDR3 sequence reads: CASSPLGQSEYEQYF. The DNA of the CDR3 is TGTGCCAGCAGCCCCCTGGGACAGTCCGAGTACGAGCAGTACTTC. The chain is built from TRBV28 and TRBJ2-7, with 7 bases aligning to TRBD1. After removal of 6 bases from V and 4 bases from J, the junction contained 12 bases not matched to a gene. The CDR3 contains 15 residues. Germline V lookup: CDR1 MDHEN, CDR2 SYDVKM.

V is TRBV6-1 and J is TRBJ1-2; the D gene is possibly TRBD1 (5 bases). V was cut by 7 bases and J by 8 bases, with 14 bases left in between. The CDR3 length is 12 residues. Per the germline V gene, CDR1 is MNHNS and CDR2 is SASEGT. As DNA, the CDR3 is TGTGCCAGCATACGGGGGGATAGGGGCTACACCTTC. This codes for CASIRGDRGYTF.